Below are 24 T cell receptor beta chains sequenced from a single sample in a study of blood T cell repertoires in COVID-19. Profiling relied on immunoSEQ multiplex PCR, and the TCRdb table lists in-frame clones only, not all of them. The sample shows some 220,000 clones, 75% to 85% of them seen only once. Sequencing input: peripheral blood. These TCRs come from a human donor in a cohort sampled during active COVID-19.

This chain uses TRBV19 with TRBJ1-6, with 7 bases lining up with TRBD1. CDR1 and CDR2 (germline): LNHDA, SQIVND (reference sequence). The CDR3 is 13 amino acids. Trimming at V came to 7 bases and at J to 7 bases, leaving 4 bases not matched to a gene. CDR3 bases: TGTGCCAGTACGGGACAGAGAAATTCACCCCTCCACTTT. This sequence encodes CASTGQRNSPLHF. Full variable domain (remainder filled in from reference TRBV19 and TRBJ1-6): DGGITQSPKYLFRKEGQNVTLSCEQNLNHDAMYWYRQDPGQGLRLIYYSQIVNDFQKGDIAEGYSVSREKKESFPLTVTSAQKNPTAFYLCASTGQRNSPLHFGNGTRLTVT.

The rearrangement links TRBV6-5 to TRBJ1-5; no reliable D call. The CDR3 consists of 14 residues. Germline-derived CDR1 and CDR2 are MNHEY and SVGAGI. V shed 2 bases and J shed 7 bases, with 12 bases lying between them. CDR3 sequence reads: CASSYDSRVQPQHF. The DNA of the CDR3 is TGTGCCAGCAGTTACGATTCGAGGGTGCAGCCCCAGCATTTT.

This clone was picked up a small number of times. J is TRBJ2-5 and V is TRBV2; 12 nucleotides agree with TRBD2. The germline gives CDR1 SNHLY, CDR2 FYNNEI. The J segment lost 3 bases and the V segment lost 7 bases, leaving 9 bases of the junction unmatched. The CDR3 spans 16 residues. Here the CDR3 DNA reads TGTGCCAGCACCGGACTAGCGGGATTTTCTGAAGAGACCCAGTACTTC. Translation gives CASTGLAGFSEETQYF.

V is TRBV4-1 and J is TRBJ2-3; the match to TRBD2 covers 7 bases. The CDR3 runs to 17 residues. Germline CDR1 is MGHRA and CDR2 is YSYEKL. The V segment lost 1 base and the J segment 5 bases; nucleotides outside the gene matches: 12. CDR3 DNA sequence: TGCGCCAGCAGCCAAGTCGTCCCGGGGGGTTCGGGAGATACGCAGTATTTT. Translated: CASSQVVPGGSGDTQYF.

V usage is TRBV5-4 and J usage is TRBJ2-1; TRBD2 agrees at 10 bases. The CDR3 consists of 15 residues. CDR1 is SGHNT and CDR2 is YYREEE in the germline V gene (reference sequence). Germline trimming cut 0 bases from V and 6 bases from J; bases unmatched to any gene: 3. As DNA, the CDR3 is TGTGCCAGCAGCTTGGCAGCGGGGGGGCTCAATGAGCAGTTCTTC. Encoded protein: CASSLAAGGLNEQFF.

The V gene is TRBV5-1, the J gene TRBJ1-1; D unclear. CDR1 SGHRS and CDR2 YFSETQ come from the germline V gene. This CDR3 has 11 residues. Trimming took 7 bases from V and 1 from J, leaving 5 bases between them. CDR3 amino acids: CASAGNTEAFF. In DNA form, the CDR3 reads TGCGCCAGCGCCGGGAACACTGAAGCTTTCTTT.

This chain uses TRBV27 with TRBJ2-2; 7 nucleotides match TRBD2. The CDR3 sequence is 15 residues long. Germline V gene data show CDR1 as MNHEY and CDR2 as SMNVEV (reference sequence). V shed 8 bases and J 1 base; nucleotides not matched to a gene: 7. Here the CDR3 DNA reads TGTGCCAGCCATTCTAGCGGCGAGAACACCGGGGAGCTGTTTTTT. It codes for CASHSSGENTGELFF.

This clone was picked up one time. The junction departs from the called germline gene at one end, perhaps through a read error. The gene calls are TRBV14 and TRBJ2-3; D is unclear. The CDR3 extends over 14 amino acids. CDR1 and CDR2 from the germline V gene are SGHDN and FVKESK. CDR3 DNA sequence: TGTGCCAGCAGCCAAGATTACAGCAGAGATACGCAGTATTTT. As protein: CASSQDYSRDTQYF.

The V and J genes are TRBV5-1 and TRBJ2-6; TRBD1 matches at 8 bases. V lost 2 bases and J lost 4; bases outside the gene matches: 5. Per germline, CDR1 SGHRS and CDR2 YFSETQ. CDR3 length: 16 residues. The CDR3 protein is CASSFVQGDGANVLTF. The CDR3 coding sequence is TGCGCCAGCAGCTTTGTACAGGGGGACGGGGCCAACGTCCTGACTTTC. The variable domain in full, with the rest retrieved from reference TRBV5-1 and TRBJ2-6, is KAGVTQTPRYLIKTRGQQVTLSCSPISGHRSVSWYQQTPGQGLQFLFEYFSETQRNKGNFPGRFSGRQFSNSRSEMNVSTLELGDSALYLCASSFVQGDGANVLTFGAGSRLTVL.

This clone was counted only a few times. The chain carries TRBV6-6 and TRBJ1-5, with D maybe TRBD1 (5 bases). Trimming removed 0 bases from V and 9 bases from J, with 12 bases in between. This CDR3 has 14 residues. The germline gives CDR1 MNHNY, CDR2 SVGAGI (reference sequence). In nucleotides, the CDR3 is TGTGCCAGCAGTTACTCAGGGGCCGGTGCGCCCCAGCATTTT. Translated: CASSYSGAGAPQHF.

This clone appeared many times. The V call is TRBV5-3, the J call TRBJ2-1; tentative D call: TRBD2 (7 bases). TRBV5-3 is placed among ORFs of uncertain function. Trimming removed 3 bases from V and 12 bases from J, with 16 bases in between. The CDR3 contains 13 residues. The CDR3 DNA follows: TGTGCCAGAAGCTCCCTGGGGGGAGGGGGGCAGTTCTTC. It codes for CARSSLGGGGQFF.

CDR3 sequence (DNA): TGTGCCAGCAGTCGCCCGGGACAGGGAAATGAGCAGTTCTTC. This translates into CASSRPGQGNEQFF. V usage is TRBV3-1 (or the pseudogene TRBV3-2) and J usage is TRBJ2-1; 9 bases line up with TRBD1. The CDR3 spans 14 residues. Germline V gene sequence: CDR1 LGHDT, CDR2 YNNKEL (reference sequence). The junction had 7 bases not matched to a gene; V was cut back by 6 bases and J by 7 bases.

This clone was observed a single time. CDR3 DNA: TGTGCCAGCAGTGAAAGGTTAACAGTCTACACCGGGGAGCTGTTTTTT. Protein: CASSERLTVYTGELFF. This chain links TRBV6-1 with TRBJ2-2; the D is unclear. The CDR3 consists of 16 residues. The germline V and J ends were trimmed by 2 bases and 3 bases, with 13 bases remaining between them. The germline V gene has CDR1 MNHNS and CDR2 SASEGT.

The gene calls are TRBV11-3 and TRBJ2-3, with D perhaps TRBD1 (6 bases). Germline CDR1 is SGHNT and CDR2 is YENEEA. This CDR3 has 14 residues. Trimming removed 3 bases from V and 2 bases from J, with 9 bases in between. The CDR3 loop is CASSFRGPTDTQYF. In DNA, the CDR3 is TGTGCCAGCAGCTTCAGGGGTCCCACAGATACGCAGTATTTT. Based on the CDR3 plus reference TRBV11-3 and TRBJ2-3, the full variable domain is EAGVVQSPRYKIIEKKQPVAFWCNPISGHNTLYWYLQNLGQGPELLIRYENEEAVDDSQLPKDRFSAERLKGVDSTLKIQPAELGDSAVYLCASSFRGPTDTQYFGPGTRLTVL.

This clone was seen only once. The CDR3 DNA follows: TGCGCCAGCAGGGGTTTAGCTTTGCGGCAAGAGACCCAGTACTTC. It yields the protein CASRGLALRQETQYF. The chain employs TRBV5-1 and TRBJ2-5; D ambiguous. Trimming took off 5 bases at V and 2 bases at J, with 16 bases between the two ends. Germline lookup yields CDR1 SGHRS and CDR2 YFSETQ. This CDR3 contains 15 residues.

This clone was detected only once. The rearrangement joins TRBV10-3 to TRBJ1-5; D is ambiguous. CDR1 ENHRY and CDR2 SYGVKD come from the germline V gene. V was pared by 2 bases and J by 4 bases, with 15 bases between. The CDR3 length is 16 residues. Here the CDR3 DNA reads TGTGCCATCAGTGAGCCGAGGGCCGCGGGAAATCAGCCCCAGCATTTT. This translates into CAISEPRAAGNQPQHF.

The chain combines TRBV3-1 (or the pseudogene TRBV3-2) with TRBJ2-7; no definite D call. The CDR3 is made up of 12 amino acids. Germline assignment: CDR1 LGHDT and CDR2 YNNKEL (reference sequence). Trimming took 3 bases from V and 5 from J, leaving 8 bases between them. CDR3 bases: TGTGCCAGCAGCCAGGCTCTGGACGAGCAGTACTTC. Protein: CASSQALDEQYF.

V usage is TRBV10-3 and J usage is TRBJ2-5; 13 nucleotides align to TRBD2. Unmatched junction bases numbered 5, after V lost 6 bases and J lost 4 bases. The CDR3 runs 15 residues. The germline CDR1 and CDR2 sequences are ENHRY and SYGVKD. The DNA of the CDR3 is TGTGCCATCAGCGGACTAGCGGGAGCAGGAGAGACCCAGTACTTC. Residues: CAISGLAGAGETQYF.

This chain joins TRBV7-9 and TRBJ2-3, with TRBD1 identical over 8 bases. Germline V gives CDR1 SEHNR, CDR2 FQNEAQ (reference sequence). This CDR3 comprises 15 residues. V was clipped by 4 bases and J by 0 bases; unmatched bases: 3. The CDR3 nucleotides read TGTGCCAGCAGCTCGACAGGGGCTAGCACAGATACGCAGTATTTT. Encoded protein: CASSSTGASTDTQYF.

This chain joins TRBV2 and TRBJ2-5; 7 nucleotides match TRBD1. The CDR3 is 14 residues long. CDR1 is SNHLY and CDR2 is FYNNEI in the germline V gene. J was trimmed by 3 bases and V by 6 bases; bases with no gene match: 7. The CDR3, as DNA: TGTGCCAGCAGGATTAGGACAGGCGAAGAGACCCAGTACTTC. Translating it yields CASRIRTGEETQYF.

The V gene is TRBV6-6, the J gene TRBJ2-3, with D tentatively TRBD2 (5 bases). V was trimmed by 6 bases and J by 0 bases, leaving 10 bases between them. CDR3 length: 14 residues. Germline V gene data show CDR1 as MNHNY and CDR2 as SVGAGI (reference sequence). CDR3 loop: CASREAGSTDTQYF. The CDR3 DNA reads as TGTGCCAGCAGAGAGGCGGGTAGCACAGATACGCAGTATTTT.

Concerning this clone: Germline and junction disagree at one end, which may indicate a read error. This rearrangement joins TRBV6-6 to TRBJ2-7; 10 positions match TRBD2. CDR1 is MNHNY, CDR2 SVGAGI, per germline (reference sequence). The CDR3 totals 13 residues. CDR3 amino acids: CASSPGGRGLAAF. The DNA for the CDR3 is TGTGCCAGCAGCCCCGGGGGGCGAGGACTAGCGGCATTC.

V usage is TRBV7-8 and J usage is TRBJ1-1; possible D gene TRBD1, 6 bases. With 5 bases removed from V and 3 bases from J, the gap between germline ends came to 19 bases. Germline loops: CDR1 SGHVS, CDR2 FQNEAQ. This CDR3 spans 16 amino acids. CDR3 amino acids: CASSEMGGLWDTEAFF. CDR3 bases: TGTGCCAGCAGCGAAATGGGGGGGCTGTGGGACACTGAAGCTTTCTTT.

This chain uses TRBV27 with TRBJ2-7; 7 bases are shared with TRBD1. Unmatched junction bases numbered 9, after V lost 11 bases and J lost 2 bases. The CDR3 covers 13 residues. From germline, CDR1 is MNHEY and CDR2 SMNVEV (reference sequence). DNA of the CDR3: TGTGCCGTCCTCAGGGGGATCGCCTACGAGCAGTACTTC. Protein sequence: CAVLRGIAYEQYF.